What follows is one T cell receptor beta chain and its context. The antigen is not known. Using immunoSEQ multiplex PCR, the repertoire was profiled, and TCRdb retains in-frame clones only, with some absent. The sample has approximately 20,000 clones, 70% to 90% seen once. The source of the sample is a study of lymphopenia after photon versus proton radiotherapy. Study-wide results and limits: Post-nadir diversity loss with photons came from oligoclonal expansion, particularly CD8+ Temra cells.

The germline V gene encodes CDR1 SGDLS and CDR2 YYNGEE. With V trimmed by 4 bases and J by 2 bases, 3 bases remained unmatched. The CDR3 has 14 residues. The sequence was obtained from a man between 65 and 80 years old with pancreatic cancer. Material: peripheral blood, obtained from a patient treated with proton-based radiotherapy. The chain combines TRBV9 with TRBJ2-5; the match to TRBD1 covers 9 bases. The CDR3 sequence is CASSPGTGQETQYF. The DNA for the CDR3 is TGTGCCAGCAGCCCCGGGACAGGGCAAGAGACCCAGTACTTC.